This T cell receptor (beta chain) is from a study of radiotherapy plus CTLA-4 blockade in lung cancer. TCRdb's copy holds only in-frame clones and misses some; the assay was immunoSEQ multiplex PCR. The sample consists of tens of thousands of clones, approximately 79% of them appearing once. The V gene lost 0 bases and the J gene lost 0 bases, with 0 bases spanning the gap. Germline CDR1 SGHNT, CDR2 YENEEA. This CDR3 has 12 amino acids. The rearrangement uses TRBV11-3 and TRBJ2-7; D not resolved. The clonotype comes from a human donor with non-small cell lung cancer who had stable disease on radiotherapy plus ipilimumab. Source: peripheral blood, taken from a patient treated with radiotherapy plus ipilimumab. CDR3 sequence: CASSLDSYEQYF. The CDR3 region has the DNA TGTGCCAGCAGCTTAGACTCCTACGAGCAGTACTTC.